Listed below are T cell receptor beta chains from one sample, sequenced in a study of shared clonotypes between healthy human individuals. The repertoire was sequenced with immunoSEQ multiplex PCR; TCRdb's copy has only in-frame clones and lacks some. The table lists over 750,000 clones, 95% to 97% of them singletons. Material for sequencing was naive CD8+ T cells sorted from blood. The receptors stem from a young man in good health. CDR3s include the opening cysteine and the closing phenylalanine or tryptophan. Fields, in order: V gene, J gene, CDR3 protein.

TRBV6-6,TRBJ2-3,CASSYSRDRGTDTQYF
TRBV7-8,TRBJ2-5,CASRLDVRERETQYF
TRBV7-3,TRBJ2-1,CASSTTGTNYNEQFF
TRBV7-9,TRBJ2-7,CASSGSYEQYF
TRBV19,TRBJ1-2,CASSSGTAFFRTF
TRBV28,TRBJ2-2,CASSLWGRGADTGELFF
TRBV28,TRBJ2-7,CASSLMGADYEQYF
TRBV5-4,TRBJ2-5,CASGWDSQETQYF
TRBV7-2,TRBJ1-1,CASSPTGRSTFF
TRBV27,TRBJ2-7,CASSFIAGTGFHEQYF
TRBV29-1,TRBJ2-7,CSVDGQGESYEQYF
TRBV30,TRBJ2-7,CAWSGGTGITDEQYF
TRBV13,TRBJ2-7,CASSLTAGGVGEQYF
TRBV28,TRBJ1-4,CASSFLNLGEKLFF
TRBV7-9,TRBJ2-7,CATQDSPYEQYF
TRBV5-6,TRBJ2-7,CASSLAGSLSYEQYF
TRBV7-9,TRBJ2-3,CASIEQGASTDTQYF
TRBV7-9,TRBJ2-1,CASSTRDRNYSYNEQFF
TRBV11-2,TRBJ2-5,CATRNVQETQYF
TRBV9,TRBJ2-7,CASSPRGGYEQYF
TRBV7-9,TRBJ2-2,CASSLYGQPNTGELFF
TRBV7-6,TRBJ2-2,CASSLTVKLNTGELFF
TRBV11-2,TRBJ2-3,CASSLAPRETDTQYF
TRBV5-6,TRBJ2-5,CASSLGGAETQYF
TRBV7-9,TRBJ2-1,CASSLLAGGSYNEQFF
TRBV7-7,TRBJ2-7,CASSSELAGGSYEQYF
TRBV10-2,TRBJ2-5,CASSEFPLANQETQYF
TRBV13,TRBJ1-2,CASSLGDSYGYTF